The 32 T cell receptor beta chains below were found in one sample sequenced in a study of shared clonotypes between healthy human individuals. Method: immunoSEQ multiplex PCR; TCRdb's copy keeps in-frame clones and lacks some. Here the sample spans hundreds of thousands of clones, nearly 98% being singletons. In the naive CD8 group, cells lacked CD45RO and were positively selected for CCR7, so terminally differentiated effector memory CD45RA+ cells were left out. The sequenced sample was naive CD8+ T cells sorted from blood. The receptors shown here come from a man younger than 45 in good health.

The V and J genes are TRBV10-3 and TRBJ1-1; D is unclear. V was pared by 0 bases and J by 0 bases, with 11 bases between. CDR1 and CDR2 from the germline V gene are ENHRY and SYGVKD. CDR3 length equals 16 residues. CDR3 sequence (DNA): TGTGCCATCAGTGAGTCAACAAGGGTGGTGAACACTGAAGCTTTCTTT. Amino acid sequence: CAISESTRVVNTEAFF.

CDR3 protein: CSVSSGSPSSYNEQFF. CDR3 nucleotide sequence: TGCAGCGTTTCAAGCGGGAGCCCCTCGTCCTACAATGAGCAGTTCTTC. V is TRBV29-1 and J is TRBJ2-1; the match to TRBD2 covers 8 bases. Germline CDR1 is SQVTM and CDR2 is ANQGSEA. This CDR3 comprises 16 residues. J was trimmed by 1 base and V by 5 bases; bases with no gene match: 10.

The chain uses TRBV7-9 and TRBJ2-1, with TRBD2 as a possible D gene (6 bases). The CDR3 sequence is 16 residues long. Germline V gene lookup returns CDR1 SEHNR and CDR2 FQNEAQ (reference sequence). Trimming removed 1 base from V and 7 bases from J, with 17 bases in between. The CDR3 spells CASSLDYGGLANEQFF. CDR3 sequence (DNA): TGTGCCAGCAGCTTAGACTACGGGGGACTCGCAAATGAGCAGTTCTTC.

This chain uses TRBV2 with TRBJ2-7; D is unresolved. CDR3 length equals 12 residues. V dropped 6 bases and J dropped 6 bases, with 12 bases sitting between them. Germline values: CDR1 SNHLY, CDR2 FYNNEI. Written as DNA, the CDR3 is TGTGCCAGCAGCTACGACAAGCCCGAGCAGTACTTC. Translating it yields CASSYDKPEQYF.

The V and J genes are TRBV11-2 and TRBJ2-1; 7 bases are a match to TRBD2. CDR3 size: 18 residues. Germline CDR1 and CDR2: SGHAT and FQNNGV. V trimming: 5 bases; J trimming: 3 bases; junction bases outside the gene matches: 16. The chain's CDR3 is CASSNRGGDYPGYNEQFF. The CDR3, as DNA: TGTGCCAGCAGCAATAGAGGCGGGGACTACCCAGGCTACAATGAGCAGTTCTTC.

The table lists this clone with a count of one. This rearrangement joins TRBV5-6 to TRBJ1-5; TRBD1 might be the D (6 bases). Per the germline V gene, CDR1 is SGHDT and CDR2 is YYEEEE. This CDR3 spans 14 amino acids. V was cut by 3 bases and J by 1 base, with 8 bases left in between. This CDR3 reads CASSSGVSNQPQHF. In DNA, the CDR3 is TGTGCCAGCAGCTCAGGGGTCAGCAATCAGCCCCAGCATTTT.

The chain carries TRBV9 and TRBJ1-5; D remains ambiguous. The germline V and J ends were trimmed by 5 bases and 6 bases, with 18 bases remaining between them. Germline V CDR1 and CDR2: SGDLS, YYNGEE. The length of the CDR3 is 15 residues. The CDR3 coding sequence is TGTGCCAGCAGTCCAACCGGGGAGCTAAGTCAGCCCCAGCATTTT. It yields the protein CASSPTGELSQPQHF. The full variable domain, in which reference TRBV9 and TRBJ1-5 provide the parts outside the CDR3, is DSGVTQTPKHLITATGQRVTLRCSPRSGDLSVYWYQQSLDQGLQFLIQYYNGEERAKGNILERFSAQQFPDLHSELNLSSLELGDSALYFCASSPTGELSQPQHFGDGTRLSIL.

The chain carries TRBV27 and TRBJ2-1; D might be TRBD1 (5 bases). V lost 1 base and J lost 7, with 11 bases in between. The germline V gene encodes CDR1 MNHEY and CDR2 SMNVEV (reference sequence). The CDR3 is 14 residues long. DNA of the CDR3: TGTGCCAGCAGTTTATATCAGGGTAGGAATGAGCAGTTCTTC. This gives the protein CASSLYQGRNEQFF.

This clone was seen once. The chain couples TRBV7-8 to TRBJ2-7; maybe TRBD2 (6 bases). Germline CDR1 and CDR2: SGHVS and FQNEAQ. There are 15 residues in the CDR3. V was cut by 1 base and J by 3 bases, with 13 bases left in between. The CDR3 region has the DNA TGTGCCAGCAGCTTAGTGCCCTCGGGGGTCTACGAGCAGTACTTC. Amino acid sequence: CASSLVPSGVYEQYF.

The chain recombines TRBV4-1 with TRBJ2-2; 7 positions agree with TRBD1. V trimming: 2 bases; J trimming: 8 bases; junction bases outside the gene matches: 2. Germline assignment: CDR1 MGHRA and CDR2 YSYEKL. The length of the CDR3 is 13 residues. The CDR3 DNA follows: TGCGCCAGCAGCCAAAGGGGGCGTGGGGAGCTGTTTTTT. Translated, it gives CASSQRGRGELFF.

This clone appeared once. V is TRBV7-9 and J is TRBJ2-1; 9 nucleotides agree with TRBD2. Trimming at V came to 5 bases and at J to 8 bases, leaving 10 bases not matched to a gene. CDR1 is SEHNR and CDR2 is FQNEAQ in the germline V gene (reference sequence). The CDR3 covers 15 residues. The CDR3 here is CASSPSSGSGDEQFF. CDR3 bases: TGTGCCAGCAGCCCTAGTAGCGGGAGTGGAGATGAGCAGTTCTTC. The complete variable domain, with remaining parts taken from reference TRBV7-9 and TRBJ2-1, reads DTGVSQNPRHKITKRGQNVTFRCDPISEHNRLYWYRQTLGQGPEFLTYFQNEAQLEKSRLLSDRFSAERPKGSFSTLEIQRTEQGDSAMYLCASSPSSGSGDEQFFGPGTRLTVL.

The chain carries TRBV28 and TRBJ1-2; a weak D match, TRBD1 (6 bases). Trimming cost V 3 bases and J 3 bases, with 11 bases left between them. The germline V gene encodes CDR1 MDHEN and CDR2 SYDVKM. There are 14 residues in the CDR3. The chain's CDR3 is CASSFRGEDYGYTF. The CDR3 coding sequence is TGTGCCAGCAGTTTCAGGGGAGAGGACTATGGCTACACCTTC.

V is TRBV4-1 and J is TRBJ2-7, with D perhaps matching TRBD2 (6 bases). The CDR3 is made up of 15 amino acids. The germline CDR1 and CDR2 sequences are MGHRA and YSYEKL. The ends were cut back, 4 bases at V and 2 bases at J, with 15 bases in the middle. CDR3 nucleotides: TGCGCCAGCAGCCCCCCCAGGACGGGGGCCTACGAGCAGTACTTC. The encoded protein is CASSPPRTGAYEQYF.

This rearrangement joins TRBV11-2 to TRBJ2-1; D remains ambiguous. Between the trimmed V and J ends, which lost 5 bases and 2 bases, there was a span of 13 bases. The CDR3 length is 15 residues. Germline CDR1 is SGHAT and CDR2 is FQNNGV. The CDR3 spells CASSQPISAYNEQFF. The DNA of the CDR3 is TGTGCCAGCAGCCAACCTATATCCGCCTACAATGAGCAGTTCTTC.

The V gene is TRBV5-1, the J gene TRBJ1-1; D uncertain. The CDR3 runs to 14 residues. Trimming took off 4 bases at V and 0 bases at J, with 10 bases between the two ends. Germline CDR1 is SGHRS and CDR2 is YFSETQ. CDR3 in amino acids: CASSGGLLNTEAFF. CDR3 DNA sequence: TGCGCCAGCAGCGGCGGACTCCTGAACACTGAAGCTTTCTTT.

This clone is a singleton in its sample. CDR3 sequence (DNA): TGTGCCACCAGCAGAGGCATCAGCAGCTCCTACGAGCAGTACTTC. Protein product: CATSRGISSSYEQYF. The chain couples TRBV15 to TRBJ2-7, with D unresolved. This CDR3 is 15 amino acids long. Germline loops: CDR1 LNHNV, CDR2 YYDKDF (reference sequence). V gave up 1 base and J gave up 0 bases, with 10 bases separating them.

This clone was observed a single time. V and J are TRBV27 and TRBJ2-6, with 9 bases identical to TRBD1. The ends lost 6 bases at V and 0 bases at J; junction bases unmatched: 6. In germline, CDR1 is MNHEY, CDR2 SMNVEV (reference sequence). This CDR3 is built from 17 residues. This CDR3 reads CASSAGQGPSGANVLTF. The CDR3 DNA follows: TGTGCCAGCAGCGCGGGACAGGGTCCCTCTGGGGCCAACGTCCTGACTTTC.

The chain employs TRBV6-1 and TRBJ2-5, with 10 bases that match TRBD2. The germline gives CDR1 MNHNS, CDR2 SASEGT. V was pared by 2 bases and J by 3 bases, with 3 bases of the junction left unmatched. The CDR3 totals 15 residues. The CDR3 DNA sequence: TGTGCCAGCAGTGAATTTGGGACTAGCGAAGAGACCCAGTACTTC. Residues: CASSEFGTSEETQYF.

The chain recombines TRBV30 with TRBJ1-5; maybe TRBD1 (6 bases). Germline V gene data show CDR1 as GTSNPN and CDR2 as SVGIG (reference sequence). This CDR3 is 14 amino acids long. Trimming cost V 2 bases and J 4 bases, with 12 bases left between them. The CDR3 spells CAWSPGHQNQPQHF. CDR3 coding DNA: TGTGCCTGGAGTCCGGGACATCAGAATCAGCCCCAGCATTTT.

CDR3 in DNA: TGTGCCAGCAGTTTAGCGGACCCCACAGGGGGCGCGGAGACCCAGTACTTC. As protein: CASSLADPTGGAETQYF. The chain links TRBV27 to TRBJ2-5; 9 bases map to TRBD1. The length of the CDR3 is 17 residues. The germline V gene encodes CDR1 MNHEY and CDR2 SMNVEV (reference sequence). Trimming cost V 2 bases and J 5 bases; bases outside gene matches: 12.

This chain's CDR3 is CASSQDFRTINTGELFF. In DNA, the CDR3 is TGTGCCAGCAGCCAAGATTTCCGGACAATCAACACCGGGGAGCTGTTTTTT. V gene TRBV4-2 combines with J gene TRBJ2-2; D is possibly TRBD1 (5 bases). The CDR3 extends over 17 amino acids. Trimming took 0 bases from V and 2 from J, leaving 13 bases between them. Per the germline V gene, CDR1 is LGHNA and CDR2 is YNFKEQ.

The chain couples TRBV27 to TRBJ1-1; D is possibly TRBD1 (5 bases). The CDR3 spans 15 residues. From germline, CDR1 is MNHEY and CDR2 SMNVEV (reference sequence). V was pared by 3 bases and J by 0 bases, with 11 bases between. The CDR3 reads CASSFGAAMNTEAFF. The CDR3 DNA sequence: TGTGCCAGCAGTTTTGGGGCAGCTATGAACACTGAAGCTTTCTTT.

The chain employs TRBV30 and TRBJ2-7, with 7 bases matching TRBD1. The CDR3 length is 15 residues. Germline V gene sequence: CDR1 GTSNPN, CDR2 SVGIG (reference sequence). V dropped 2 bases and J dropped 3; count of bases not matched to a gene: 10. The CDR3 region is CAWSMGTAELYEQYF. The CDR3 DNA reads as TGTGCCTGGAGTATGGGGACAGCAGAGCTCTACGAGCAGTACTTC.

V and J are TRBV29-1 and TRBJ1-1; D is uncertain. The CDR3 extends over 12 amino acids. V was clipped by 3 bases and J by 0 bases, with 5 bases between them. Per germline, CDR1 SQVTM and CDR2 ANQGSEA. CDR3 in amino acids: CSVDAMNTEAFF. CDR3 nucleotides: TGCAGCGTTGACGCGATGAACACTGAAGCTTTCTTT.

This chain uses TRBV9 with TRBJ2-2; D remains ambiguous. The ends were cut back, 4 bases at V and 6 bases at J, with 19 bases in the middle. In germline, CDR1 is SGDLS, CDR2 YYNGEE. This CDR3 comprises 16 residues. The CDR3 DNA reads as TGTGCCAGCAGCCCCAGCGCCCCTAGACTCGCCGGGGAGCTGTTTTTT. Translating gives CASSPSAPRLAGELFF.

For this clone: The identical CDR3 is also encoded by other nucleotide sequences in the sample. The V call is TRBV9, the J call TRBJ2-3, with D perhaps matching TRBD2 (6 bases). With 2 bases removed from V and 4 bases from J, the gap between germline ends came to 14 bases. This CDR3 is 15 amino acids long. Germline V gene sequence: CDR1 SGDLS, CDR2 YYNGEE. CDR3 amino acids: CASSVSGSPADTQYF. CDR3 nucleotide sequence: TGTGCCAGCAGCGTTTCCGGGAGCCCCGCAGATACGCAGTATTTT. The whole variable domain, remainder taken from reference TRBV9 and TRBJ2-3, is DSGVTQTPKHLITATGQRVTLRCSPRSGDLSVYWYQQSLDQGLQFLIQYYNGEERAKGNILERFSAQQFPDLHSELNLSSLELGDSALYFCASSVSGSPADTQYFGPGTRLTVL.

The DNA for the CDR3 is TGTGCCAGCAGTCTATTTTCAGGGGGTGACGGCTACACCTTC. Protein: CASSLFSGGDGYTF. The chain links TRBV7-6 to TRBJ1-2; 7 bases align to TRBD1. The CDR3 spans 14 residues. The germline V gene encodes CDR1 SGHVS and CDR2 FNYEAQ. The J segment lost 8 bases and the V segment lost 6 bases, leaving 12 bases of the junction unmatched. The whole variable domain, filled in from reference TRBV7-6 and TRBJ1-2, reads GAGVSQSPRYKVTKRGQDVALRCDPISGHVSLYWYRQALGQGPEFLTYFNYEAQQDKSGLPNDRFSAERPEGSISTLTIQRTEQRDSAMYRCASSLFSGGDGYTFGSGTRLTVV.

The V and J genes are TRBV7-9 and TRBJ2-7; possible D gene TRBD1, 5 bases. Trimming cost V 1 base and J 3 bases, with 10 bases left between them. Germline V gives CDR1 SEHNR, CDR2 FQNEAQ (reference sequence). The CDR3 contains 14 residues. The CDR3 sequence is CASSLVTDIYEQYF. The DNA for the CDR3 is TGTGCCAGCAGCTTAGTAACGGACATCTACGAGCAGTACTTC.

The CDR3 loop reads CASSLADTIYEQYF. CDR3 bases: TGCGCCAGCAGCTTGGCGGACACGATCTACGAGCAGTACTTC. The chain uses TRBV5-1 and TRBJ2-7; TRBD1 is a possible D gene (5 bases). V gave up 0 bases and J gave up 3 bases, with 10 bases separating them. The CDR3 runs to 14 residues. The V gene's germline CDR1 is SGHRS and CDR2 YFSETQ. Full variable domain (missing parts from reference TRBV5-1 and TRBJ2-7): KAGVTQTPRYLIKTRGQQVTLSCSPISGHRSVSWYQQTPGQGLQFLFEYFSETQRNKGNFPGRFSGRQFSNSRSEMNVSTLELGDSALYLCASSLADTIYEQYFGPGTRLTVT.

This clone was observed once. The rearrangement joins TRBV7-3 to TRBJ2-7; 8 nucleotides line up with TRBD1. CDR3 size: 15 residues. Germline-derived CDR1 and CDR2 are SGHTA and FQGTGA. The V segment lost 0 bases and the J segment 7 bases; nucleotides outside the gene matches: 8. Here the CDR3 DNA reads TGTGCCAGCAGCTTAACCCCCAGGGGGCTGAGTGAGCAGTACTTC. This translates into CASSLTPRGLSEQYF.

The chain couples TRBV2 to TRBJ2-3; 8 bases align to TRBD1. The V segment lost 1 base and the J segment 2 bases; nucleotides outside the gene matches: 5. The CDR3 contains 16 residues. Germline V gene lookup returns CDR1 SNHLY and CDR2 FYNNEI. The CDR3 nucleotides read TGTGCCAGCAGTGAAGTCCGGGACAGGTTCACAGATACGCAGTATTTT. Protein sequence: CASSEVRDRFTDTQYF.

The chain links TRBV6-6 to TRBJ1-5; possible D gene TRBD1, 5 bases. Per germline, CDR1 MNHNY and CDR2 SVGAGI (reference sequence). The germline V and J ends were trimmed by 7 bases and 3 bases, with 10 bases remaining between them. The CDR3 sequence is 13 residues long. The CDR3 DNA reads as TGTGCCAGCACGGCAGGGTTCAATCAGCCCCAGCATTTT. Translated: CASTAGFNQPQHF.